This TCR beta chain was found in a study of blood T cell repertoires in COVID-19. Study-level background: COVID-19 samples from acute and convalescent phases originated in the United States, Italy and Spain. Nucleic acid was either cDNA or gDNA, and it came from T cells, B-cell-depleted T cells, or PBMCs.

Sequenced by immunoSEQ multiplex PCR; TCRdb stores in-frame clones only, minus some. The table records roughly 80,000 clones, almost 85% of them present only once. The source material was peripheral blood. The source of this sequence is a human donor in a cohort sampled during active COVID-19.

CDR3 sequence reads: CASSPFPTGLEAFF. The CDR3 nucleotides are TGTGCCAGCTCACCGTTTCCGACTGGACTTGAAGCTTTCTTT. The V call is TRBV18, the J call TRBJ1-1; D unresolved. CDR3 length: 14 residues. The V and J ends lost 3 bases and 7 bases respectively, with 15 bases between them. Per germline, CDR1 KGHSH and CDR2 LQKENI.